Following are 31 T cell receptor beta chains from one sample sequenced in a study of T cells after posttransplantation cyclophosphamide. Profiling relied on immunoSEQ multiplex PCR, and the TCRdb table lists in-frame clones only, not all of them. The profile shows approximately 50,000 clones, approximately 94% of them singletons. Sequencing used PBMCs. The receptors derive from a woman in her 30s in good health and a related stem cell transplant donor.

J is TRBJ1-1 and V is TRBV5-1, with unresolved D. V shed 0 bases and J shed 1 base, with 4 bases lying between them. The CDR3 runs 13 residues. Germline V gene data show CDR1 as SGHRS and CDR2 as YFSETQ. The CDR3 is CASSLGGNTEAFF. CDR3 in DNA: TGCGCCAGCAGCTTGGGAGGGAACACTGAAGCTTTCTTT.

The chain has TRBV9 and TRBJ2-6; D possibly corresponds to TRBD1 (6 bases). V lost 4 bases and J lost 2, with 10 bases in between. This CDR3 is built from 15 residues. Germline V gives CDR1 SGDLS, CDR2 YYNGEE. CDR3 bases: TGTGCCAGCAGCCCCCGGACAGCTGGGGCCAACGTCCTGACTTTC. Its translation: CASSPRTAGANVLTF.

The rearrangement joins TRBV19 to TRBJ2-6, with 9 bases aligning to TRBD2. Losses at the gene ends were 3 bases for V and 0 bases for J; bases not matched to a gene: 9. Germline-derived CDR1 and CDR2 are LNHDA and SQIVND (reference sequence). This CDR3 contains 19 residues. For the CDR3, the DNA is TGTGCCAGTAGTATTCGCGGAGCGGGGGGCGTCTCTGGGGCCAACGTCCTGACTTTC. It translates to CASSIRGAGGVSGANVLTF.

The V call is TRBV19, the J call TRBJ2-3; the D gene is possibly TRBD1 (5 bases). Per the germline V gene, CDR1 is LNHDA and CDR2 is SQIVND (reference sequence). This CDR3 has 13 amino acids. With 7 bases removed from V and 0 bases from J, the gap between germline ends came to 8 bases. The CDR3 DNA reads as TGTGCCAGTATTCAGGGAAGCACAGATACGCAGTATTTT. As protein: CASIQGSTDTQYF.

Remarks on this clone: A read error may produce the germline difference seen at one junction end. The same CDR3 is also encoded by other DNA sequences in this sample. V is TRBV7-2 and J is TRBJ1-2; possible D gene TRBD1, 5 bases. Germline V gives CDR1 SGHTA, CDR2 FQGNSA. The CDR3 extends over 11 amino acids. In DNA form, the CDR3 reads TGTGCCAGCAGCCCTAACTGGGGCTACACTTTC. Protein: CASSPNWGYTF.

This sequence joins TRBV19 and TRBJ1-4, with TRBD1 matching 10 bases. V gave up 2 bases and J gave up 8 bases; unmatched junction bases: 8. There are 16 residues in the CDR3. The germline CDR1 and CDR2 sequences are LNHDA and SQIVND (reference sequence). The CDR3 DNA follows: TGTGCCAGTAGTATATCAGTCGGACAGGGGGGAGAAAAACTGTTTTTT. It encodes CASSISVGQGGEKLFF.

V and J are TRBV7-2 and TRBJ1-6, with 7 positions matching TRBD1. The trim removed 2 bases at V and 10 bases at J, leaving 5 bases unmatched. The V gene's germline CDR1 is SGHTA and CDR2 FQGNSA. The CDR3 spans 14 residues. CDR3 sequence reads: CASSLHRGNSPLHF. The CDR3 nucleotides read TGTGCCAGCAGCTTACACAGGGGTAACTCACCCCTCCACTTT.

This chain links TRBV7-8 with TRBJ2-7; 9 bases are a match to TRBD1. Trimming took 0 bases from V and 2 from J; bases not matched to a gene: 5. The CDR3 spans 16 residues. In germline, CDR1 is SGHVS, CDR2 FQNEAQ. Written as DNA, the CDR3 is TGTGCCAGCAGCTTAGCGGGGACAGGGACTACCTACGAGCAGTACTTC. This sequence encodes CASSLAGTGTTYEQYF.

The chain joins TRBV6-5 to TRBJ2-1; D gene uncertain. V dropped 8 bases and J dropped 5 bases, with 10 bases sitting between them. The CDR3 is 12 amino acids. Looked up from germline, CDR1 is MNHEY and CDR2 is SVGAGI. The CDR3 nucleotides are TGTGCCAGCTCACAACGGGACAATGAGCAGTTCTTC. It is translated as CASSQRDNEQFF.

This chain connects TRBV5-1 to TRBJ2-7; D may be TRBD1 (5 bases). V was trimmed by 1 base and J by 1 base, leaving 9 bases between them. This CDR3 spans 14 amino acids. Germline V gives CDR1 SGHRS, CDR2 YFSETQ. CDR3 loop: CASSLIGESYEQYF. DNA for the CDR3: TGCGCCAGCAGCTTGATAGGGGAATCCTACGAGCAGTACTTC. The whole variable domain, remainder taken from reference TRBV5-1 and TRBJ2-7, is KAGVTQTPRYLIKTRGQQVTLSCSPISGHRSVSWYQQTPGQGLQFLFEYFSETQRNKGNFPGRFSGRQFSNSRSEMNVSTLELGDSALYLCASSLIGESYEQYFGPGTRLTVT.

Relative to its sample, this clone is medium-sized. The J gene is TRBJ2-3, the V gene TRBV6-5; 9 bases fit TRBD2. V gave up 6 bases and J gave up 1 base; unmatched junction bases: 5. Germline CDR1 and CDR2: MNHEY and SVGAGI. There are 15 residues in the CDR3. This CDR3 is CASRTGLAGTDTQYF. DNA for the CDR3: TGTGCCAGCAGGACGGGACTAGCCGGCACAGATACGCAGTATTTT.

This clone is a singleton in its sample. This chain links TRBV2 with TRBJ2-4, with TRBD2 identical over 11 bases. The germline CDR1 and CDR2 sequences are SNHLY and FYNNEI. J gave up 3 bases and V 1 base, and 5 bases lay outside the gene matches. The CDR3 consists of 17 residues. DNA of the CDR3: TGTGCCAGCAGTGAAGTAGCGGGGGGGCGGGGCAAAAACATTCAGTACTTC. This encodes CASSEVAGGRGKNIQYF.

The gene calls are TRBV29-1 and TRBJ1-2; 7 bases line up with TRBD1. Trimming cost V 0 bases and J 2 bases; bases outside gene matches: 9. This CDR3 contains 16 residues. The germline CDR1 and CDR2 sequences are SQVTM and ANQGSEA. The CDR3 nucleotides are TGCAGCGTTGAAGAGACCCATTGGACAGGCAACTATGGCTACACCTTC. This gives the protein CSVEETHWTGNYGYTF. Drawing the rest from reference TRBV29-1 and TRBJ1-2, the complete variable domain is SAVISQKPSRDICQRGTSLTIQCQVDSQVTMMFWYRQQPGQSLTLIATANQGSEATYESGFVIDKFPISRPNLTFSTLTVSNMSPEDSSIYLCSVEETHWTGNYGYTFGSGTRLTVV.

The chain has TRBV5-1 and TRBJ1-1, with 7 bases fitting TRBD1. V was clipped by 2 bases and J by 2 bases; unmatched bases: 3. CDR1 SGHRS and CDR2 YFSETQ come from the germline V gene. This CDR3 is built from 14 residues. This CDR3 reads CASSFRQGNTEAFF. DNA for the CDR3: TGCGCCAGCAGCTTCCGACAGGGAAACACTGAAGCTTTCTTT.

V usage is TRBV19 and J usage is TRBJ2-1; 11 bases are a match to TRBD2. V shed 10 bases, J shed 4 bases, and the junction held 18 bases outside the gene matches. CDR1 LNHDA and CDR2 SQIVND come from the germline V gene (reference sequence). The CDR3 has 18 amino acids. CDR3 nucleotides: TGTGCCACCCTACCATTCAATAGCGGGGGGGTTTATTACAATGAGCAGTTCTTC. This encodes CATLPFNSGGVYYNEQFF.

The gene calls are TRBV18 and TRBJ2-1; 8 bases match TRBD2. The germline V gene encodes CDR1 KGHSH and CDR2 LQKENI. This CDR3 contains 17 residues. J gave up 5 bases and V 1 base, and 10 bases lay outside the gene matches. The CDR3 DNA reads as TGTGCCAGCTCACCACTCCGAGCGGGGGCCAAACACAATGAGCAGTTCTTC. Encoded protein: CASSPLRAGAKHNEQFF. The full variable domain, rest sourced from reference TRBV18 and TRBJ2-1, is NAGVMQNPRHLVRRRGQEARLRCSPMKGHSHVYWYRQLPEEGLKFMVYLQKENIIDESGMPKERFSAEFPKEGPSILRIQQVVRGDSAAYFCASSPLRAGAKHNEQFFGPGTRLTVL.

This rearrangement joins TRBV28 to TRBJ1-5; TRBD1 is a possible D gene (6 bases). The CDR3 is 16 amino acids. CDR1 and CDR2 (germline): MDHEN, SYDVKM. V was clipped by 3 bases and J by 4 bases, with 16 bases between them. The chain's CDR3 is CASSFRSRGRNQPQHF. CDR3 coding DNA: TGTGCCAGCAGTTTCCGAAGCAGGGGTAGGAATCAGCCCCAGCATTTT.

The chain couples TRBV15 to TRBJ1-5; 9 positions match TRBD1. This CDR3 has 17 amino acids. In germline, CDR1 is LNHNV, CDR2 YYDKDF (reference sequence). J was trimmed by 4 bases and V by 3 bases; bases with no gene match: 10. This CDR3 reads CATSSAMTGGRNQPQHF. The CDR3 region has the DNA TGTGCCACCAGCAGCGCGATGACAGGGGGTCGGAATCAGCCCCAGCATTTT. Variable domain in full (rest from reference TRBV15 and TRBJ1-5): DAMVIQNPRYQVTQFGKPVTLSCSQTLNHNVMYWYQQKSSQAPKLLFHYYDKDFNNEADTPDNFQSRRPNTSFCFLDIRSPGLGDTAMYLCATSSAMTGGRNQPQHFGDGTRLSIL.

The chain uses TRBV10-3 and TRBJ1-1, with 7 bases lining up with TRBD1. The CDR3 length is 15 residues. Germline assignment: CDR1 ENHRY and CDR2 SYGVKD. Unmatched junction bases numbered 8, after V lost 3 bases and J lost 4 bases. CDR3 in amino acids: CAISDNRGTGTEAFF. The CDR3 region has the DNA TGTGCCATCAGTGATAACAGGGGCACGGGCACTGAAGCTTTCTTT.

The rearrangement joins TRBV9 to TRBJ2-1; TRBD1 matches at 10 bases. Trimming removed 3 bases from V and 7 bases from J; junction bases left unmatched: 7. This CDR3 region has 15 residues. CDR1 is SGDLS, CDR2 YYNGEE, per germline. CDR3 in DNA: TGTGCCAGCAGCGGACGACAGGGGGCGAGAAATGAGCAGTTCTTC. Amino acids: CASSGRQGARNEQFF.

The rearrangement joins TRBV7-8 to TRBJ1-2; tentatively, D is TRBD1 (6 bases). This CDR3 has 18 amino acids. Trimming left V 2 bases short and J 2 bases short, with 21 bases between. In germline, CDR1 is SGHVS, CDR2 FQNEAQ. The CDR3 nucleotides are TGTGCCAGCAGCTTACCCTTGCGGGGGCGAAGAAAGAACTATGGCTACACCTTC. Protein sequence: CASSLPLRGRRKNYGYTF.

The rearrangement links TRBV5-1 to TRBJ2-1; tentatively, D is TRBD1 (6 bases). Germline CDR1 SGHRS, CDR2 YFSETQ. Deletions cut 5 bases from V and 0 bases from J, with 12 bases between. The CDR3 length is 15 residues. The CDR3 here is CASRPTGSSYNEQFF. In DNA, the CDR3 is TGCGCCAGCAGACCAACAGGGAGCTCCTACAATGAGCAGTTCTTC.

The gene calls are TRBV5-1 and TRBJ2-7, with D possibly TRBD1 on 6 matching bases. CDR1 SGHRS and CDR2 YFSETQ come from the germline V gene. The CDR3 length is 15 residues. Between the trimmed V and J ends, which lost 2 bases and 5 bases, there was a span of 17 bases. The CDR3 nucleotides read TGCGCCAGCAGCTTCGCGACAGGCCAATCCGACGAGCAGTACTTC. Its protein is CASSFATGQSDEQYF.

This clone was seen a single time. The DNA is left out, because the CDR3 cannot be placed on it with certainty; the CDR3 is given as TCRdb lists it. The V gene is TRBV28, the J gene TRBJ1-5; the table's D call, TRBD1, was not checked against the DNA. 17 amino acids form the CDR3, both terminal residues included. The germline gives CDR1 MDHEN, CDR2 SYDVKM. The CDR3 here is CASSTSDRGHDNQPQHF.

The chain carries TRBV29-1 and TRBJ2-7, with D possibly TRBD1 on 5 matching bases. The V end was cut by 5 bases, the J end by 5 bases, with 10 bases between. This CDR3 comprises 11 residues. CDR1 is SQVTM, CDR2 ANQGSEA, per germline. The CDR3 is CSVRGLHEQYF. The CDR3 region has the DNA TGCAGCGTTAGGGGTCTGCACGAGCAGTACTTC.

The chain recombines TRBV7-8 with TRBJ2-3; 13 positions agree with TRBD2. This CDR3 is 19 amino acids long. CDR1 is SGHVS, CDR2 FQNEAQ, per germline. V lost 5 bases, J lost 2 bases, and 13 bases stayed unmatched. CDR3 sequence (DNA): TGTGCCAGCAGCCTAGACCCGGGACTAGCGGGAATAAACACAGATACGCAGTATTTT. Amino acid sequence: CASSLDPGLAGINTDTQYF.

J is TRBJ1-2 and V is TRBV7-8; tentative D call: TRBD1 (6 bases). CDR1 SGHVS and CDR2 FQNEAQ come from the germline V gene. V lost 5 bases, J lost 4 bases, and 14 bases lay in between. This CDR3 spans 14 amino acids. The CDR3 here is CASSPAGTSYGYTF. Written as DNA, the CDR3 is TGTGCCAGCAGCCCCGCAGGGACAAGCTATGGCTACACCTTC. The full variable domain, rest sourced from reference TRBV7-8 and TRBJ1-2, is GAGVSQSPRYKVAKRGQDVALRCDPISGHVSLFWYQQALGQGPEFLTYFQNEAQLDKSGLPSDRFFAERPEGSVSTLKIQRTQQEDSAVYLCASSPAGTSYGYTFGSGTRLTVV.

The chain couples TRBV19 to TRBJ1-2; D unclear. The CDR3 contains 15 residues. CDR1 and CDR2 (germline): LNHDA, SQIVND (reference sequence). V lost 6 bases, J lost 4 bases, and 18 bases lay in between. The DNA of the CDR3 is TGTGCCAGTAGATCAGAAACCTTTACGGGCTATGGCTACACCTTC. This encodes CASRSETFTGYGYTF. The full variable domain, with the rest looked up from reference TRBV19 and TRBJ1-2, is DGGITQSPKYLFRKEGQNVTLSCEQNLNHDAMYWYRQDPGQGLRLIYYSQIVNDFQKGDIAEGYSVSREKKESFPLTVTSAQKNPTAFYLCASRSETFTGYGYTFGSGTRLTVV.

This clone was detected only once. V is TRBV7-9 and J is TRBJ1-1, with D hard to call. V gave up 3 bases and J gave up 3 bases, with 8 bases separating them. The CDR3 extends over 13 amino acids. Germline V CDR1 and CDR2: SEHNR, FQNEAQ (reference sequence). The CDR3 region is CASSFNGDTEAFF. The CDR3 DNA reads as TGTGCCAGCAGCTTTAACGGAGACACTGAAGCTTTCTTT.

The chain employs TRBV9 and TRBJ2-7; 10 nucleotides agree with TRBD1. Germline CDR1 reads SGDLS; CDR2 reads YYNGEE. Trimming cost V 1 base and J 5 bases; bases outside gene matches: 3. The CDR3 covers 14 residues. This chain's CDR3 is CASSVWGQGNEQYF. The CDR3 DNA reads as TGTGCCAGCAGCGTATGGGGACAGGGGAACGAGCAGTACTTC.

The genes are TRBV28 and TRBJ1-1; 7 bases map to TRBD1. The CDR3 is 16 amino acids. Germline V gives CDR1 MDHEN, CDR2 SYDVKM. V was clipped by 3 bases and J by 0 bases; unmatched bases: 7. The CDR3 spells CASSFRAGGLNTEAFF. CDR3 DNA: TGTGCCAGCAGTTTTCGGGCAGGGGGGCTGAACACTGAAGCTTTCTTT.